The 10 T cell receptor beta chains in this list originate from one sample, sequenced in a study of vaccination effects on CD4 cells after COVID-19. Before sequencing took place, the ViraFEST assay used viral peptide pools to expand antigen-specific CD4+ T cells. Investigators separated out CD4+ T cells once around 9 days of culture had passed. These receptors' targets are unknown. The data were produced by immunoSEQ multiplex PCR, yet TCRdb's version contains in-frame clones alone and is incomplete. This table holds tens of thousands of clones, roughly 80% found once. Sample: CD4+ T cells from PBMCs cultured with HCoV-229E spike peptides, taken before COVID-19 vaccination. The source of these receptors is a human donor who received a COVID-19 vaccine.

The chain employs TRBV20-1 and TRBJ2-5, with D hard to call. This CDR3 comprises 11 residues. Trimming cost V 5 bases and J 5 bases, with 9 bases left between them. Germline V gene sequence: CDR1 DFQATT, CDR2 SNEGSKA (reference sequence). The CDR3 coding sequence is TGCAGTGCTGCGCCCCAGGAGACCCAGTACTTC. It codes for CSAAPQETQYF.

This clone came up once. The chain carries TRBV18 and TRBJ2-7; no clear D. The CDR3 runs 14 residues. Germline CDR1 is KGHSH and CDR2 is LQKENI. The V end lost 4 bases, the J end lost 0 bases, and 10 bases lay between the germline ends. CDR3 DNA sequence: TGTGCCAGCTCACAATCACAGAGCTCCTACGAGCAGTACGTC. It yields the protein CASSQSQSSYEQYV.

This clone turned up a few times. The chain recombines TRBV28 with TRBJ1-6; D possibly corresponds to TRBD1 (5 bases). This CDR3 spans 14 amino acids. The germline CDR1 and CDR2 sequences are MDHEN and SYDVKM. Trimming stripped 6 bases from V and 3 bases from J, with 9 bases between. The CDR3 is CASRGGGYNSPLHF. The CDR3, as DNA: TGTGCCAGCAGGGGGGGAGGCTATAATTCACCCCTCCACTTT.

The CDR3 reads CASSPGTGGETQYF. CDR3 nucleotides: TGTGCCAGTAGCCCTGGGACAGGCGGGGAGACCCAGTACTTC. The chain uses TRBV19 and TRBJ2-5; 8 nucleotides match TRBD1. CDR1 and CDR2 (germline): LNHDA, SQIVND (reference sequence). The trim removed 6 bases at V and 5 bases at J, leaving 8 bases unmatched. This CDR3 comprises 14 residues.

V and J are TRBV10-3 and TRBJ2-5, with D perhaps assigned TRBD1 or TRBD2 (5 bases each). The CDR3 loop spans 13 amino acids. V gave up 3 bases and J gave up 4 bases, with 9 bases separating them. Germline CDR1 and CDR2: ENHRY and SYGVKD. The CDR3: CAISDGAGETQYF. CDR3 coding DNA: TGTGCCATCAGTGACGGGGCGGGAGAGACCCAGTACTTC.

The V gene is TRBV18, the J gene TRBJ2-3, with D tentatively TRBD2 (6 bases). The CDR3 contains 13 residues. Germline V gives CDR1 KGHSH, CDR2 LQKENI. V lost 8 bases and J 3 bases, leaving 12 bases between the germline ends. The CDR3 region is CASTGGNTDTQYF. The CDR3, as DNA: TGTGCCAGCACCGGAGGGAATACAGATACGCAGTATTTT.

The chain couples TRBV7-8 to TRBJ1-6; D unclear. In germline, CDR1 is SGHVS, CDR2 FQNEAQ. The CDR3 consists of 15 residues. V lost 2 bases and J lost 6, with 11 bases in between. The CDR3 spells CASSLITAANSPLHF. CDR3 in DNA: TGTGCCAGCAGCTTAATTACTGCAGCTAATTCACCCCTCCACTTT.

This clone has a single count. The rearrangement joins TRBV5-4 to TRBJ2-5; tentative D call: TRBD1 (6 bases). V shed 2 bases and J shed 5 bases, with 10 bases lying between them. The CDR3 has 13 amino acids. The V gene's germline CDR1 is SGHNT and CDR2 YYREEE (reference sequence). The CDR3 DNA reads as TGTGCCAGCAGCTTACAGGGTGACGAGACCCAGTACTTC. Its protein product is CASSLQGDETQYF.

This chain links TRBV5-1 with TRBJ2-7; D is perhaps TRBD1 (6 bases). CDR1 is SGHRS and CDR2 is YFSETQ in the germline V gene. The V and J ends lost 0 bases and 4 bases respectively, with 11 bases between them. CDR3 size: 14 residues. This CDR3 reads CASSLGAGAYEQYV. Written as DNA, the CDR3 is TGCGCCAGCAGCTTGGGGGCAGGGGCGTACGAGCAGTACGTC.

This clone was observed a single time. V usage is TRBV11-2 and J usage is TRBJ2-5, with a weak D call TRBD2 (5 bases). V lost 5 bases and J lost 5, with 21 bases in between. CDR3 length: 16 amino acids. Looked up from germline, CDR1 is SGHAT and CDR2 is FQNNGV. Here the CDR3 reads CASSVFPGGGQETQYF. As DNA, the CDR3 is TGTGCCAGCAGCGTGTTTCCTGGAGGAGGTCAGGAGACCCAGTACTTC. Full variable domain (outside the CDR3, taken from reference TRBV11-2 and TRBJ2-5): EAGVAQSPRYKIIEKRQSVAFWCNPISGHATLYWYQQILGQGPKLLIQFQNNGVVDDSQLPKDRFSAERLKGVDSTLKIQPAKLEDSAVYLCASSVFPGGGQETQYFGPGTRLLVL.